This entry lists 21 T cell receptor beta chains sequenced from one sample in a study of T cell repertoires in cytomegalovirus infection. In TCRdb, the reads were re-called with MiXCR into one record per CDR3 protein. The table includes some 480,000 distinct CDR3 sequences, 30% to 40% detected once. Their cognate antigens are unknown. The sample in question was cultured PBMCs, obtained from culture after CMV antigen stimulation. The receptors derive from a human donor in good health (CMV status not recorded). Some clones in this sample may be carry-over from other donors' samples.

The rearrangement uses TRBV7-2 and TRBJ2-7, with 9 positions matching TRBD1. CDR1 and CDR2 from the germline V gene are SGHTA and FQGNSA. Trimming removed 5 bases from V and 4 bases from J; junction bases left unmatched: 9. This CDR3 has 15 residues. CDR3 DNA: TGTGCCAGCAGCCTACAGGGGACAGGGAGATACGAGCAGTACTTC. This codes for CASSLQGTGRYEQYF.

This clonotype was found a few times. V gene TRBV30 combines with J gene TRBJ2-7; D is unresolved. The CDR3 spans 12 residues. V was pared by 5 bases and J by 3 bases, with 11 bases between. Per germline, CDR1 GTSNPN and CDR2 SVGIG (reference sequence). The CDR3 sequence: CAWSPPGYEQYF. In DNA, the CDR3 is TGTGCCTGGTCTCCCCCGGGCTACGAGCAGTACTTC.

The V gene is TRBV11-2, the J gene TRBJ2-3; a weak D match, TRBD2 (5 bases). Germline loops: CDR1 SGHAT, CDR2 FQNNGV. The CDR3 consists of 16 residues. Trimming pared 6 bases from V and 0 bases from J, leaving 16 bases between. Written as DNA, the CDR3 is TGTGCCAGCAGACTAGGTCAAGCGTCTAGCACAGATACGCAGTATTTT. It codes for CASRLGQASSTDTQYF.

The chain recombines TRBV5-4 with TRBJ2-1; D gene unclear. V lost 0 bases, J lost 6 bases, and 7 bases lay in between. The germline CDR1 and CDR2 sequences are SGHNT and YYREEE (reference sequence). There are 13 residues in the CDR3. DNA for the CDR3: TGTGCCAGCAGCTTGGGGGTTCCCAATGAGCAGTTCTTC. Translated: CASSLGVPNEQFF.

This clonotype has a handful of counts. This chain uses TRBV6-1 with TRBJ1-5; 9 bases are a match to TRBD1. Per the germline V gene, CDR1 is MNHNS and CDR2 is SASEGT. J gave up 5 bases and V 5 bases, and 7 bases lay outside the gene matches. This CDR3 spans 15 amino acids. CDR3 in amino acids: CASSSRQGEHQPQHF. The CDR3 region has the DNA TGTGCCAGCAGTAGTCGACAGGGGGAGCATCAGCCCCAGCATTTT.

This chain links TRBV4-1 with TRBJ1-3; 7 nucleotides align to TRBD1. Losses at the gene ends were 4 bases for V and 5 bases for J; bases not matched to a gene: 14. The CDR3 covers 17 residues. Germline-derived CDR1 and CDR2 are MGHRA and YSYEKL. The CDR3 coding sequence is TGCGCCAGCAGCCTCGGGAGCGGAGGGGGCGCGCGAAACACCATATATTTT. Amino acid sequence: CASSLGSGGGARNTIYF.

V usage is TRBV6-6 and J usage is TRBJ2-7, with D possibly being TRBD1 (6 bases). CDR1 is MNHNY, CDR2 SVGAGI, per germline (reference sequence). Deletions cut 6 bases from V and 7 bases from J, with 13 bases between. This CDR3 spans 12 amino acids. Here the CDR3 DNA reads TGTGCCAGCAGCCCCGACAGGATAGAGCAGTACGTC. Translation gives CASSPDRIEQYV.

This clonotype appeared many times. The chain carries TRBV7-2 and TRBJ2-5, with D possibly being TRBD2 (8 bases). This CDR3 region has 16 residues. Trimming removed 5 bases at V and 5 bases at J, with 21 bases between. Germline V CDR1 and CDR2: SGHTA, FQGNSA. The CDR3 spells CASSPGTAGAQETQYF. The CDR3 DNA reads TGTGCCAGCAGCCCCGGGACAGCGGGGGCCCAGGAGACCCAGTACTTC.

The CDR3 sequence: CASSLSRQGYQPQHF. The CDR3, as DNA: TGTGCCAGCAGCTTATCGAGACAGGGCTATCAGCCCCAGCATTTT. V gene TRBV7-4 combines with J gene TRBJ1-5; 7 bases line up with TRBD1. The ends lost 2 bases at V and 5 bases at J; junction bases unmatched: 6. The CDR3 has 15 amino acids. Per germline, CDR1 SGHVT and CDR2 SQSDAQ.

The chain has TRBV6-5 and TRBJ1-2, with 8 bases fitting TRBD1. The CDR3 has 15 residues. V dropped 5 bases and J dropped 2; count of bases not matched to a gene: 7. Looked up from germline, CDR1 is MNHEY and CDR2 is SVGAGI. The CDR3 DNA sequence: TGTGCCAGCAGTGATTTAAACAGGGGGAACTATGGCTACACCTTC. It specifies CASSDLNRGNYGYTF.

The chain couples TRBV6-4 to TRBJ2-1; D possibly corresponds to TRBD2 (6 bases). Trimming cost V 6 bases and J 0 bases, with 12 bases left between them. Germline assignment: CDR1 MRHNA and CDR2 SNTAGT. This CDR3 contains 15 residues. The CDR3 protein is CASRREASSYNEQFF. In nucleotides, the CDR3 is TGTGCCAGCAGGAGGGAGGCTAGCTCCTACAATGAGCAGTTCTTC.

This clonotype occurred many times. The gene calls are TRBV7-9 and TRBJ2-6; unclear D gene. Germline V CDR1 and CDR2: SEHNR, FQNEAQ (reference sequence). V lost 6 bases, J lost 2 bases, and 11 bases lay in between. The CDR3 sequence is 15 residues long. CDR3 protein: CASRPGSAGANVLTF. In nucleotides, the CDR3 is TGTGCCAGCAGGCCCGGTTCGGCTGGGGCCAACGTCCTGACTTTC.

The rearrangement joins TRBV6-2 or TRBV6-3 to TRBJ2-7; 11 nucleotides agree with TRBD1. The ends lost 0 bases at V and 3 bases at J; junction bases unmatched: 4. This CDR3 has 16 residues. Germline V lookup: CDR1 MNHEY, CDR2 SVGEGT. This chain's CDR3 is CASSYSPGTGGYEQYV. Here the CDR3 DNA reads TGTGCCAGCAGTTACTCCCCCGGGACAGGGGGCTACGAGCAGTACGTC.

This clonotype has at least ten counts. The chain carries TRBV20-1 and TRBJ1-3, with TRBD1 matching 7 bases. The J segment lost 0 bases and the V segment lost 0 bases, leaving 11 bases of the junction unmatched. From germline, CDR1 is DFQATT and CDR2 SNEGSKA (reference sequence). CDR3 length: 18 residues. The CDR3 DNA follows: TGCAGTGCTAGAGATGTTGCCCGGACAGGCCACTCTGGAAACACCATATATTTT. It is translated as CSARDVARTGHSGNTIYF.

The chain has TRBV24-1 and TRBJ2-3, with 14 bases aligning to TRBD2. The CDR3 runs to 16 residues. Germline CDR1 is KGHDR and CDR2 is SFDVKD. With V trimmed by 3 bases and J by 4 bases, 2 bases remained unmatched. The CDR3 is CATSDPGLAGADTQYF. As DNA, the CDR3 is TGTGCCACCAGTGATCCGGGACTAGCGGGAGCAGATACGCAGTATTTT.

Concerning this clonotype itself: The junction differs from germline at one of its ends, possibly a read error. V usage is TRBV19 and J usage is TRBJ1-5; unclear D gene. Germline values: CDR1 LNHDA, CDR2 SQIVND (reference sequence). The CDR3 is 15 amino acids. The CDR3 coding sequence is TGTTCCAGTAGTATGGCCGGGTATAGCAATCAGCCCCAGCATTTT. Its translation is CSSSMAGYSNQPQHF.

In its sample, this clonotype was seen a few times. The genes are TRBV7-2 and TRBJ2-3; D perhaps matches TRBD2 (5 bases). CDR1 SGHTA and CDR2 FQGNSA come from the germline V gene. The CDR3 has 16 residues. Trimming left V 5 bases short and J 4 bases short, with 19 bases between. The CDR3 bases are TGTGCCAGCAGCCAAGGACTGTCGGTGAACGCAGATACGCAGTATTTT. Amino acid sequence: CASSQGLSVNADTQYF.

This clonotype has at least ten counts. The chain uses TRBV12-3 or TRBV12-4 and TRBJ1-6; 7 bases agree with TRBD1. This CDR3 spans 15 amino acids. V trimming: 5 bases; J trimming: 5 bases; junction bases outside the gene matches: 6. CDR3 region: CASSPRDSNNSPLHF. The CDR3 DNA reads as TGTGCCAGCAGTCCGCGGGACAGTAATAATTCACCCCTCCACTTT.

The chain recombines TRBV5-4 with TRBJ2-7, with 7 positions matching TRBD1. Unmatched junction bases numbered 7, after V lost 6 bases and J lost 4 bases. CDR1 and CDR2 from the germline V gene are SGHNT and YYREEE (reference sequence). The CDR3 loop spans 13 amino acids. This CDR3 reads CASTRDSQYEQYF. In nucleotides, the CDR3 is TGTGCCAGCACACGGGACAGCCAATACGAGCAGTACTTC.

This rearrangement joins TRBV2 to TRBJ1-6; D is unclear. Germline CDR1 and CDR2: SNHLY and FYNNEI. The ends were cut back, 6 bases at V and 6 bases at J, with 6 bases in the middle. This CDR3 is built from 12 residues. The CDR3 DNA sequence: TGTGCCAGCAGGCGGGCTAATTCACCCCTCCACTTT. This codes for CASRRANSPLHF.

The rearrangement uses TRBV7-2 and TRBJ2-1; 7 positions agree with TRBD1. The V gene end was trimmed by 5 bases and the J gene end by 10 bases; junction bases not matched to a gene: 8. The CDR3 runs to 13 residues. CDR1 is SGHTA and CDR2 is FQGNSA in the germline V gene. CDR3 coding DNA: TGTGCCAGCAGCACGCACAGGGGTAACGAGCAGTTCTTC. This encodes CASSTHRGNEQFF.